The rows below give T cell receptor beta chains drawn from one sample of a study of T cells in Graves' hyperthyroidism and ophthalmopathy. TCRdb reprocessed the multiplex PCR reads with MiXCR, giving one entry per CDR3 protein. The data contain more than 500,000 distinct CDR3 sequences, around 15% of them singletons. What was sequenced was blood. The source is a woman aged 30 to 39 with Graves' hyperthyroidism. Each CDR3 is given with its conserved first and last residue. D genes are given only for firm matches. For some rows the clone size is stated as once, few or many, or as a class when expanded; others skip it.

TRBV12-3/TRBV12-4	TRBJ2-1	-	-	TGTGCCAGCAGTCCGACCCAGTACGAAGAGCAGTTCTTC	CASSPTQYEEQFF
TRBV27	TRBJ1-1	many	-	TGTGCCAGCAGTTTCCGGGGGGGGCACACTGAAGCTTTCTTT	CASSFRGGHTEAFF
TRBV28	TRBJ2-2	many	TRBD1	TGTGCCAGCAGTTTGTTTTATGGGGGAACGGGACAGGGGATCACCGGGGAGCTGTTTTTT	CASSLFYGGTGQGITGELFF
TRBV29-1	TRBJ2-5	many	TRBD1	TGCAGCTCAGGTCGACAGGGCGAGACCCAGTACTTC	CSSGRQGETQYF
TRBV7-9	TRBJ2-7	-	TRBD2	TGTGCCAGCAGCTCCTCACTAGCGGGAGAAAGATACGAGCAGTACTTC	CASSSSLAGERYEQYF
TRBV4-1	TRBJ2-1	-	-	TGCGCCAGCAGCCAAGAGCCAGGAAATGAGCAGTTCTTC	CASSQEPGNEQFF
TRBV6-1	TRBJ1-5	many	-	TGTGCCAGCAGTCTTACAGGGTACGCCAGCAATCAGCCCCAGCATTTT	CASSLTGYASNQPQHF
TRBV3-1	TRBJ1-1	many	-	TGTGCCAGCAGCCAAGGACGGGCGAACACTGAAGCTTTCTTT	CASSQGRANTEAFF
TRBV20-1	TRBJ2-1	many	-	TGCAGTGCTGGTGGAGGTACTAGCAGAAATGAGCAGTTCTTC	CSAGGGTSRNEQFF
TRBV24-1	TRBJ2-3	-	-	TGTGCCACCAGTGGATACACGGACGACTCTAAGCACAACCCCACAGATACGCAGTATTTT	CATSGYTDDSKHNPTDTQYF
TRBV20-1	TRBJ1-5	many	-	TGCAGTGCTAGAGATAGAGGCCAGGGTCCTCAGCCCCAGCATTTT	CSARDRGQGPQPQHF
TRBV12-3/TRBV12-4	TRBJ2-1	-	TRBD1	TGTGCCAGCAGTTATCCAGGGGGCGAGCAGTTCTTC	CASSYPGGEQFF
TRBV7-2	TRBJ2-3	many	TRBD2	TGTGCCACCAAATTGGGGGGGAGGAGGAGCACAGATACGCAGTATTTT	CATKLGGRRSTDTQYF
TRBV5-1	TRBJ1-1	few	-	TGCGCCAGCAACGCCCTCATACGATCCACTGAAGCTTTCTTT	CASNALIRSTEAFF
TRBV18	TRBJ2-3	-	TRBD2	TGTGCCAGCTCACCATCTAGCGGGAGCTCGAGGGCAGATACGCAGTATTTT	CASSPSSGSSRADTQYF
TRBV12-3/TRBV12-4	TRBJ2-2	-	-	TGTGCCAGCAGTTTGTTTGTGAACACCGGGGAGCTGTTTTTT	CASSLFVNTGELFF
TRBV24-1	TRBJ2-2	few	-	TGTGCCACCAGTGATTCTGACAGCACGAACACCGGGGAGCTGTTTTTT	CATSDSDSTNTGELFF
TRBV12-3/TRBV12-4	TRBJ2-6	many	TRBD2	TGTGCCAGCACCCTAGCGGGGCCCTCTGGGGCCAACGTCCTGACTTTC	CASTLAGPSGANVLTF
TRBV5-6	TRBJ2-7	-	-	TGTGCCAGCAGCTTGGTGGACACCTTCTACGAGCAGTACTTC	CASSLVDTFYEQYF
TRBV30	TRBJ2-2	many	-	TGTGCCTGTAATATTGGGTCGTACACCGGGGAGCTGTTTTTT	CACNIGSYTGELFF
TRBV11-1	TRBJ1-5	many	TRBD1	TGTGCCAGCAGCCGGGGACAGGCTGGGCCCCAGCATTTT	CASSRGQAGPQHF
TRBV6-1	TRBJ1-5	many	TRBD1	TGTGCCAGCAGGATGACAGGGAGCAATCAGCCCCAGCATTTT	CASRMTGSNQPQHF
TRBV4-3	TRBJ2-7	-	TRBD1	TGCGCCAGCAGCCCTGGACAGGGCAGCGACGAGCAGTACTTC	CASSPGQGSDEQYF
TRBV19	TRBJ1-3	-	-	TGTGCCAGTAATCCCAACCCGTACTCTGGAAACACCATATATTTT	CASNPNPYSGNTIYF
TRBV18	TRBJ1-2	few	-	TGTGCCAGCTCACCGGATAGTCAGGCGTATGGCTACACCTTC	CASSPDSQAYGYTF
TRBV25-1	TRBJ1-1	many	TRBD1	TGTGCCAGCAGTAGGAGACAGGGAATCGCTTTCTTT	CASSRRQGIAFF
TRBV19	TRBJ1-1	many	-	TGTGCCAGTAGTGAATGGGTCAGGACGAACACTGAAGCTTTCTTT	CASSEWVRTNTEAFF
TRBV19	TRBJ1-6	-	-	TGTGCCACCCACTCCTGTTGGACAGTGTTTTGCTCCTATAATTCACCCCTCCACTTT	CATHSCWTVFCSYNSPLHF
TRBV6-2/TRBV6-3	TRBJ2-1	many	-	TGTGCCAGCAGTTATCTAGTTTACAATGAGCAGTTCTTC	CASSYLVYNEQFF
TRBV7-9	TRBJ1-6	-	TRBD1	TGTGCCAGCAGCTCGATTAACAGGGGGCGCGGAGGCCTCCACTTT	CASSSINRGRGGLHF
TRBV12-3/TRBV12-4	TRBJ2-7	-	-	TGTGCCAGCACTTTGGGGCTCGGGGTACCAATCTCCTACGAGCAGTACTTC	CASTLGLGVPISYEQYF
TRBV29-1	TRBJ1-1	many	-	TGCAGCGTTGATGAGGGTCCGACTGAAGCTTTCTTT	CSVDEGPTEAFF
TRBV27	TRBJ2-1	-	TRBD2	TGTGCCAGCAGTTCCGGACTAGCGGGAGTCAGCAATGAGCAGTTCTTC	CASSSGLAGVSNEQFF
TRBV20-1	TRBJ2-3	many	-	TGCAGTGCTAGAGATCCCACTCCCCGGGAGCGGTCCGCCGATACGCAGTATTTT	CSARDPTPRERSADTQYF
TRBV5-1	TRBJ1-5	many	-	TGCGCCAGCAGCTTGGAGGGCTCCTATAGCAATCAGCCCCAGCATTTT	CASSLEGSYSNQPQHF
TRBV11-2	TRBJ2-3	many	-	TGTGCCAGCAGCCCAGCTACAACTACTACGCAGTATTTT	CASSPATTTTQYF
TRBV6-1	TRBJ2-5	few	TRBD1	TGTGCCAGCAGTACGACAGGGGGGCCAGAGACCCAGTACTTC	CASSTTGGPETQYF
TRBV12-3/TRBV12-4	TRBJ2-3	many	-	TGTGCCAGCAGTTTAGGGTCATGGGGTCTAGGGGTGGAAGATACGCAGTATTTT	CASSLGSWGLGVEDTQYF
TRBV6-1	TRBJ2-3	many	TRBD2	TGTGCCAGCAGGCTGGGACTACGAGATACGCAGTATTTT	CASRLGLRDTQYF
TRBV30	TRBJ2-1	many	TRBD2	TGTGCCTGGAGTGGAGGAGCGGGAGGCCCATACAATGAGCAGTTCTTC	CAWSGGAGGPYNEQFF
TRBV24-1	TRBJ2-1	many	TRBD1	TGTGCCACCCTTTTAGGAGGACAGGCCACCTACAATGAGCAGTTCTTC	CATLLGGQATYNEQFF
TRBV29-1	TRBJ2-5	many	-	TGCAGCGTTGAATGGGGGACAGAGACCCAGTACTTC	CSVEWGTETQYF
TRBV19	TRBJ2-1	few	TRBD2	TGTGCCAGTAGTCCCTGGACTAGCCATGAGCAGTTCTTC	CASSPWTSHEQFF
TRBV28	TRBJ1-1	many	TRBD1	TGTGCCAGCAGTTTGGGTGGAACAGGGGGCTCTGAAGCTTTCTTT	CASSLGGTGGSEAFF
TRBV20-1	TRBJ2-1	few	-	TGCAGTGCTAGAGTCCCGACTAGCAATGAGCAGTTCTTC	CSARVPTSNEQFF
TRBV28	TRBJ2-7	many	-	TGTGCCAGCAGTTTATCCACTACAGGTAACGAGCAGTACTTC	CASSLSTTGNEQYF
TRBV24-1	TRBJ2-1	many	-	TGTGCCACCAGTGATGAAGGGGCTAATGAGCAGTTCTTC	CATSDEGANEQFF